This T cell receptor beta chain was found in a study of blood T cell repertoires in COVID-19. Sequencing was performed with immunoSEQ multiplex PCR; in TCRdb, only in-frame clones are kept and a portion is missing. The top ten hold 8% to 9% of the sample, which has fewer than 250,000 clones, 81% seen once. The J segment lost 7 bases and the V segment lost 4 bases, leaving 11 bases of the junction unmatched. The germline CDR1 and CDR2 sequences are MDHEN and SYDVKM. The CDR3 covers 16 residues. This TCR was sampled from a woman between 50 and 59 years old with acute COVID-19. The genes are TRBV28 and TRBJ2-1; 9 bases match TRBD2. The sequenced sample consisted of PBMCs or T cells enriched from blood (not recorded which). As DNA, the CDR3 is TGTGCCAGCAGTTCGAATTTAGCGGGAGCGGTTAATGAGCAGTTCTTC. This sequence encodes CASSSNLAGAVNEQFF.